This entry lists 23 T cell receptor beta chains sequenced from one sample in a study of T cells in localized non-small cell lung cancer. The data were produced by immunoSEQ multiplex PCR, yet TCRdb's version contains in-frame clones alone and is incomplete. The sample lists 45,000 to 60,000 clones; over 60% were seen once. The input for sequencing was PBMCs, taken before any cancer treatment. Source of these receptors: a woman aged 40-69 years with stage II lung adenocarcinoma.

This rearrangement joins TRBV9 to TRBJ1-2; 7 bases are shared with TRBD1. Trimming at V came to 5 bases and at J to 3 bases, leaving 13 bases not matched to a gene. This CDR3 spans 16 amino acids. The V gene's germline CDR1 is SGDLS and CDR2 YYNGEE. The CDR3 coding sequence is TGTGCCAGCAGTGGGGGCTATAGGCAGGGGGACTATGGCTACACCTTC. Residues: CASSGGYRQGDYGYTF. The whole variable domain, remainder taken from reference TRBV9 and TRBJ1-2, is DSGVTQTPKHLITATGQRVTLRCSPRSGDLSVYWYQQSLDQGLQFLIQYYNGEERAKGNILERFSAQQFPDLHSELNLSSLELGDSALYFCASSGGYRQGDYGYTFGSGTRLTVV.

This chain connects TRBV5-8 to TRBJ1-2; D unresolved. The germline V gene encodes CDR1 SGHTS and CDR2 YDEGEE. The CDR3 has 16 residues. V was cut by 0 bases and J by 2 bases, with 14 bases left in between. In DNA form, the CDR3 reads TGTGCCAGCAGCTTGGCCGGCGGAGTATTAAACTATGGCTACACCTTC. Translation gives CASSLAGGVLNYGYTF.

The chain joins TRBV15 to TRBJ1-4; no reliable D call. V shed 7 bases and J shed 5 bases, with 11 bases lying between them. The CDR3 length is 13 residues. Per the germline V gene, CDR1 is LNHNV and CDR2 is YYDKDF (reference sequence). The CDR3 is CATKDVENEKLFF. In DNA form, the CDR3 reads TGTGCCACCAAGGATGTAGAGAATGAAAAACTGTTTTTT.

In nucleotides, the CDR3 is TGTGCCAGCAGTGAAGCTGGGGACAGCAACTATGGCTACACCTTC. Encoded protein: CASSEAGDSNYGYTF. The rearrangement uses TRBV6-1 and TRBJ1-2; 7 bases align to TRBD1. The length of the CDR3 is 15 residues. V was clipped by 0 bases and J by 2 bases; unmatched bases: 3. CDR1 and CDR2 from the germline V gene are MNHNS and SASEGT.

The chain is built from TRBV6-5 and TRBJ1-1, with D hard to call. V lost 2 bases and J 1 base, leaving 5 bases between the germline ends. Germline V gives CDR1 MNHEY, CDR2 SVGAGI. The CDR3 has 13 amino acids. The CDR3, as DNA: TGTGCCAGCAGTTACGAACGGAACACTGAAGCTTTCTTT. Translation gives CASSYERNTEAFF.

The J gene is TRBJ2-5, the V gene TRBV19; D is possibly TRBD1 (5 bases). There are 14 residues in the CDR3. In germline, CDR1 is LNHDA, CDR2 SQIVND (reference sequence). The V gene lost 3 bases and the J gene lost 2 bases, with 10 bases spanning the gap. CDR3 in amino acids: CASSMRREQETQYF. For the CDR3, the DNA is TGTGCCAGTAGTATGCGCAGGGAACAAGAGACCCAGTACTTC.

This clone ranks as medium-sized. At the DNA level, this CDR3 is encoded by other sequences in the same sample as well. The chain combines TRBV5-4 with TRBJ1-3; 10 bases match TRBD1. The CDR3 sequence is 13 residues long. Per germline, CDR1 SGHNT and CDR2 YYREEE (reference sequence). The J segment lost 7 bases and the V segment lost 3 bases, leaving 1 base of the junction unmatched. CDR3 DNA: TGTGCCAGCAGCTCGGGACAGGGGAACACCATATATTTT. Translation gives CASSSGQGNTIYF.

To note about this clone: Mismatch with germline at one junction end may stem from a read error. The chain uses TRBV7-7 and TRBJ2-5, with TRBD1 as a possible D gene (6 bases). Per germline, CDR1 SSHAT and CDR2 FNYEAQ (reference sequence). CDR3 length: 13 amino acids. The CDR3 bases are TGTGCTAGCAGCTCCAGGGGAGAAGAGACCCAGTACTTC. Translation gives CASSSRGEETQYF. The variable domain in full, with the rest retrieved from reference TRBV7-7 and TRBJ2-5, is GAGVSQSPRYKVTKRGQDVTLRCDPISSHATLYWYQQALGQGPEFLTYFNYEAQPDKSGLPSDRFSAERPEGSISTLTIQRTEQRDSAMYRCASSSRGEETQYFGPGTRLLVL.

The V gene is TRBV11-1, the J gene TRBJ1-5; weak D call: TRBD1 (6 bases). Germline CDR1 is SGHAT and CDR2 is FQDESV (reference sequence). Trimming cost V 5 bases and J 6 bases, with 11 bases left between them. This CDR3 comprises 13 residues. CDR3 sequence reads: CASSPDRFQPQHF. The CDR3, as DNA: TGTGCCAGCAGCCCTGACAGGTTTCAGCCCCAGCATTTT.

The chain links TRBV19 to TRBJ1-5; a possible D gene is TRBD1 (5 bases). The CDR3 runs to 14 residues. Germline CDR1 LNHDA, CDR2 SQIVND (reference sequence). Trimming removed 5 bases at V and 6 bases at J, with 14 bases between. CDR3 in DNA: TGTGCCAGTAGTCCGGGGGGGAGTAGTCAGCCCCAGCATTTT. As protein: CASSPGGSSQPQHF.

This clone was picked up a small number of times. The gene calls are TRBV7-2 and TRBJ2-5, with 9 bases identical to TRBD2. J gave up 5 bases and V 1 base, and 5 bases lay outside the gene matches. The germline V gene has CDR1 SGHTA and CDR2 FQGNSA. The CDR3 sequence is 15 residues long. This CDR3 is CASSLVSLAGETQYF. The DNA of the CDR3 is TGTGCCAGCAGCTTAGTGTCTCTAGCGGGGGAGACCCAGTACTTC.

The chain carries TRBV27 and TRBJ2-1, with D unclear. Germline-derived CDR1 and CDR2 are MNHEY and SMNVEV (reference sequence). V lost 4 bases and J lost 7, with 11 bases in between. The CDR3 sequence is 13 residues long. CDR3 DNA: TGTGCCAGCAGTTGGACCTTCGGGAATGAGCAGTTCTTC. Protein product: CASSWTFGNEQFF.

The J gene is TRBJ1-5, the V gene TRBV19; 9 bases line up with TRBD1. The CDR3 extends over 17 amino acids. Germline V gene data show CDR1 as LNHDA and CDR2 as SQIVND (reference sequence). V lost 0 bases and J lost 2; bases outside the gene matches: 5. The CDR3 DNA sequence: TGTGCCAGTAGTATAGATAACAGGGGGCTTGGCAATCAGCCCCAGCATTTT. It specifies CASSIDNRGLGNQPQHF. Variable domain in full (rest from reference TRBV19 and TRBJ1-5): DGGITQSPKYLFRKEGQNVTLSCEQNLNHDAMYWYRQDPGQGLRLIYYSQIVNDFQKGDIAEGYSVSREKKESFPLTVTSAQKNPTAFYLCASSIDNRGLGNQPQHFGDGTRLSIL.

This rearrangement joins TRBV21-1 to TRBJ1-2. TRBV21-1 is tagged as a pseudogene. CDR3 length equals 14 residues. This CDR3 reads CASSKGTADYGYTF. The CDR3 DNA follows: TGTGCCAGCAGCAAAGGGACCGCGGACTATGGCTACACCTTC.

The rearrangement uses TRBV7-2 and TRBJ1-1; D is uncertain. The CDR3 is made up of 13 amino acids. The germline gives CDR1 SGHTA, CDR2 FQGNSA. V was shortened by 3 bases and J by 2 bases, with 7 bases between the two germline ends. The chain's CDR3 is CASSFTRNTEAFF. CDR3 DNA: TGTGCCAGCAGCTTTACAAGAAACACTGAAGCTTTCTTT.

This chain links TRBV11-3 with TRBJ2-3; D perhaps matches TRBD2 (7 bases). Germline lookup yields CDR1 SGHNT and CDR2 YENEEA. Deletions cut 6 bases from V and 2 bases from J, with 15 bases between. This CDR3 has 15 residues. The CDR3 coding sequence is TGTGCCAGCAGTTCAAGGGGGGGAGTCACAGATACGCAGTATTTT. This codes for CASSSRGGVTDTQYF.

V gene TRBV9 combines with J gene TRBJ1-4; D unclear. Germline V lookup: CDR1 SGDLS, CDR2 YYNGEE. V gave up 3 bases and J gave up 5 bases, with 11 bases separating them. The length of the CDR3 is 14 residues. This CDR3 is CASSARPGNEKLFF. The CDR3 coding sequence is TGTGCCAGCAGCGCCCGACCGGGGAATGAAAAACTGTTTTTT.

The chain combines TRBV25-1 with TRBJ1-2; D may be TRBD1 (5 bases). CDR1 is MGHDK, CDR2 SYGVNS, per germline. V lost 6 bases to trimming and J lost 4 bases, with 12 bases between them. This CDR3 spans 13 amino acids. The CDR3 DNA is TGTGCCAGCAGCGAGGGGACTGTCTATGGCTACACCTTC. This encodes CASSEGTVYGYTF.

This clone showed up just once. CDR3: CASSDRAFF. The CDR3 bases are TGTGCCAGCAGTGATCGCGCTTTCTTT. The rearrangement uses TRBV6-5 and TRBJ1-1; no clear D. The V gene's germline CDR1 is MNHEY and CDR2 SVGAGI. The V and J ends lost 5 bases and 11 bases respectively, with 6 bases between them. This CDR3 has 9 amino acids.

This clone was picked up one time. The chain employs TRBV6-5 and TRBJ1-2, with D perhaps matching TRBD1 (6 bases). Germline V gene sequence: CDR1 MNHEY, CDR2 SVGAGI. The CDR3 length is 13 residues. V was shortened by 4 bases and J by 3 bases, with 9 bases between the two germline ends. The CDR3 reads CASSWSGDYGYTF. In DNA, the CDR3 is TGTGCCAGCAGTTGGTCAGGGGACTATGGCTACACCTTC.

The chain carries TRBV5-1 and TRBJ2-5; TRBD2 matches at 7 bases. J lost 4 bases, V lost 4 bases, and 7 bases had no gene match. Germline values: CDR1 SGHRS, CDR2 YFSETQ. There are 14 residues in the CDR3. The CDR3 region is CASSPAGGGETQYF. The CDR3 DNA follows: TGCGCCAGCAGCCCTGCTGGGGGGGGAGAGACCCAGTACTTC.

This CDR3 reads CASKRGDGNQPQHF. The CDR3 DNA reads as TGCGCCAGCAAGAGGGGGGATGGCAATCAGCCCCAGCATTTT. The V call is TRBV10-2, the J call TRBJ1-5; perhaps TRBD1 as D (6 bases). Germline assignment: CDR1 WSHSY and CDR2 SAAADI. This CDR3 region has 14 residues. Trimming removed 7 bases at V and 2 bases at J, with 12 bases between.

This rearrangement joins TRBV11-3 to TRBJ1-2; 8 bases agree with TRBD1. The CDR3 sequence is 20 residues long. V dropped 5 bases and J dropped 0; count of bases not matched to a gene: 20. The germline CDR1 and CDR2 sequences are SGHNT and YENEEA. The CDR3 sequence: CASSKTLTGTGLPPNYGYTF. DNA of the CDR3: TGTGCCAGCAGCAAGACCCTCACCGGGACAGGCCTTCCTCCTAACTATGGCTACACCTTC.